This TCR beta chain was sequenced in a study of CXCR3-negative and CXCR3-positive naive CD8 T cells. Findings of the study overall: CD5 surface expression was similar among naive subsets, and TCR strength was estimated by inference from TRB CDR3 properties. CXCR3-positive naive cells had TRB CDR3s that were more hydrophobic than CXCR3-negative naive cells had.

As to this clonotype: Its matching antigen is unknown.

250,000 to 300,000 cells per CD8+ T cell subset were flow-sorted in triplicate. Libraries of TRB cDNA were made by 5' RACE and carried UMIs. From the 5' RACE reads, TCRdb lists one entry per CDR3 protein and no DNA. Its listing shows some 99,000 distinct CDR3 sequences. This CDR3 comprises 15 residues. Germline V gives CDR1 SEHNR, CDR2 FQNEAQ (reference sequence). Sequenced material: naive CXCR3+ CD8+ T cells from blood. The subset: CD45RO-CCR7+CD27+CD95- naive CD8+ T cells expressing CXCR3 (TNR3+). This TCR came from a human donor in good health. Some clones in this sample may be carry-over from other donors' samples. This chain connects TRBV7-9 to TRBJ2-1; TCRdb picks TRBD1, but there is no DNA to check that call. CDR3 protein: CASSPDSTRRNEQFF.